This entry lists 10 T cell receptor beta chains sequenced from one sample in a study of shared clonotypes between healthy human individuals (dated by TCRdb to 2020 to 2022). The library was built by means of the immunoSEQ multiplex PCR assay. The clones in this table, taken by TCRdb from immuneACCESS, are in-frame only. Not every clone is retained; where verified, under half of the shortfall comes from an unresolved V gene, and the cause of the rest is unknown. This sample gives a few hundred thousand clones in total; under 80% of them show up just once. The top ten constitute over 9% of the sample. Source material: memory CD4+ T cells sorted from blood. This sample's cell subset or site label indicates: CD45RA-negative fraction. Receptor source: a man aged 30 to 39 in good health.

The sample holds a few counts of this clone. The CDR3 sequence is CSATDTRVQYF. The CDR3 DNA follows: TGCAGTGCTACAGACACCCGGGTTCAGTACTTC. V and J are TRBV20-1 and TRBJ2-4; no firm D call. V was trimmed by 4 bases and J by 11 bases, leaving 12 bases between them. CDR1 and CDR2 from the germline V gene are DFQATT and SNEGSKA (reference sequence). The CDR3 is 11 amino acids.

This sequence joins TRBV7-7 and TRBJ2-1; D may correspond to TRBD1 or TRBD2 (6 bases each). The length of the CDR3 is 11 residues. V dropped 11 bases and J dropped 5 bases, with 10 bases sitting between them. Germline values: CDR1 SSHAT, CDR2 FNYEAQ (reference sequence). The CDR3 bases are TGTGCCGGCGGGGACAACAATGAGCAGTTCTTC. Amino acids: CAGGDNNEQFF. Full variable domain (missing parts from reference TRBV7-7 and TRBJ2-1): GAGVSQSPRYKVTKRGQDVTLRCDPISSHATLYWYQQALGQGPEFLTYFNYEAQPDKSGLPSDRFSAERPEGSISTLTIQRTEQRDSAMYRCAGGDNNEQFFGPGTRLTVL.

This chain uses TRBV28 with TRBJ1-4, with D maybe TRBD1 (6 bases). The germline CDR1 and CDR2 sequences are MDHEN and SYDVKM. CDR3 length: 14 residues. Trimming cost V 5 bases and J 7 bases, with 14 bases left between them. In DNA, the CDR3 is TGTGCCAGCAGTGACAGGACCTCGAGTGAAAAACTGTTTTTT. Translating it yields CASSDRTSSEKLFF.

The table lists this clone with a count of one. The CDR3 region has the DNA TGCGCCAGCAGCTACTTAGGAGGGAGCTACGAGCAGTACTTC. This encodes CASSYLGGSYEQYF. The chain joins TRBV5-1 to TRBJ2-7; possible D gene TRBD2, 6 bases. Trimming shortened V by 3 bases and J by 3 bases, and 13 bases separated the two germline ends. CDR1 is SGHRS and CDR2 is YFSETQ in the germline V gene. CDR3 size: 14 residues.

On this clone itself: This specimen includes other DNA sequences encoding the same CDR3. The V and J genes are TRBV18 and TRBJ2-5; D not certain. Germline CDR1 is KGHSH and CDR2 is LQKENI. V was clipped by 3 bases and J by 1 base, with 3 bases between them. The CDR3 runs 12 residues. The CDR3 region is CASSPLQETQYF. The CDR3 nucleotides read TGTGCCAGCTCACCCCTCCAAGAGACCCAGTACTTC.

This chain connects TRBV2 to TRBJ1-1; D is uncertain. Germline CDR1 is SNHLY and CDR2 is FYNNEI. This CDR3 is 14 amino acids long. Trimming left V 7 bases short and J 0 bases short, with 12 bases between. CDR3 sequence reads: CASTEVFVNTEAFF. The DNA of the CDR3 is TGTGCCAGCACCGAGGTATTTGTGAACACTGAAGCTTTCTTT.

This clone came up a few times. The CDR3 DNA reads as TGCGCCAGCAGCTTGGCTCGTGCGAACAGGAACACTGAAGCTTTCTTT. Translating gives CASSLARANRNTEAFF. The chain couples TRBV5-1 to TRBJ1-1; D uncertain. Germline CDR1 and CDR2: SGHRS and YFSETQ. The V end was cut by 0 bases, the J end by 1 base, with 13 bases between. The CDR3 is made up of 16 amino acids.

The rearrangement uses TRBV11-2 and TRBJ2-2; no clear D. Trimming stripped 1 base from V and 8 bases from J, with 8 bases between. CDR1 and CDR2 (germline): SGHAT, FQNNGV. This CDR3 spans 13 amino acids. As DNA, the CDR3 is TGTGCCAGCAGCTTAGTGGCGGTAGGGGAGCTGTTTTTT. Encoded protein: CASSLVAVGELFF.

The chain uses TRBV28 and TRBJ2-5; 8 bases map to TRBD1. Looked up from germline, CDR1 is MDHEN and CDR2 is SYDVKM. V trimming: 6 bases; J trimming: 2 bases; junction bases outside the gene matches: 5. The CDR3 loop spans 14 amino acids. The CDR3 loop is CASRPNRGQETQYF. For the CDR3, the DNA is TGTGCCAGCAGGCCTAACAGGGGGCAAGAGACCCAGTACTTC.

Details on this clone: A much larger clone sits a single nucleotide away, making a read error possible. Within the sample, other DNA sequences also encode this same CDR3. The chain carries TRBV18 and TRBJ1-1; 7 bases fit TRBD1. V dropped 6 bases and J dropped 1; count of bases not matched to a gene: 2. Germline V gene data show CDR1 as KGHSH and CDR2 as LQKENI. CDR3 size: 13 residues. In DNA form, the CDR3 reads TGTGCCAGCTCCGGACAGGCGAACACTGAAGCTTTCTTT. Protein: CASSGQANTEAFF.